These 21 T cell receptor beta chains came from one sample sequenced in a study of chemoradiotherapy in HPV16-positive cancers. Here immunoSEQ multiplex PCR was the method, and the copy in TCRdb shows in-frame clones only, minus some. The sample has over a thousand clones, more than 75% seen once. The sequencing used tumor tissue, collected from a patient who underwent chemoradiotherapy. Receptor source: a human donor with HPV-associated anogenital cancer.

CDR3 residues: CASSLAELAGVDTQYF. CDR3 nucleotides: TGCGCCAGCAGCTTGGCCGAACTAGCGGGGGTAGATACGCAGTATTTT. The chain combines TRBV5-1 with TRBJ2-3; 11 bases are shared with TRBD2. Trimming cost V 0 bases and J 5 bases; bases outside gene matches: 5. In germline, CDR1 is SGHRS, CDR2 YFSETQ. This CDR3 is 16 amino acids long.

V gene TRBV6-5 combines with J gene TRBJ2-7, with 7 bases identical to TRBD1. Looked up from germline, CDR1 is MNHEY and CDR2 is SVGAGI. V was clipped by 6 bases and J by 7 bases; unmatched bases: 12. The CDR3 sequence is 14 residues long. CDR3 DNA: TGTGCCAGCAGCAGGCTAGGGGGCCTAAGGGAGCAGTACTTC. Residues: CASSRLGGLREQYF.

This chain links TRBV2 with TRBJ2-1; 11 nucleotides line up with TRBD2. Trimming took 7 bases from V and 3 from J; bases not matched to a gene: 8. Germline lookup yields CDR1 SNHLY and CDR2 FYNNEI. The CDR3 totals 16 residues. CDR3 coding DNA: TGTGCCAGCAATTGGCTAGCGGGGGGCATCTACAATGAGCAGTTCTTC. Its protein is CASNWLAGGIYNEQFF.

The rearrangement joins TRBV27 to TRBJ2-7; 10 nucleotides agree with TRBD1. Unmatched junction bases numbered 10, after V lost 11 bases and J lost 6 bases. This CDR3 spans 13 amino acids. The germline V gene has CDR1 MNHEY and CDR2 SMNVEV (reference sequence). The CDR3 nucleotides read TGTGCCGCCCGGGACAGGGGCATGGGCGAGCAGTACTTC. This sequence encodes CAARDRGMGEQYF.

The J gene is TRBJ1-1, the V gene TRBV11-3; perhaps TRBD1 as D (5 bases). CDR3 length: 13 amino acids. The V gene lost 5 bases and the J gene lost 1 base, with 8 bases spanning the gap. Germline values: CDR1 SGHNT, CDR2 YENEEA. CDR3 DNA: TGTGCCAGCAGCCGGGGCGGGAACACTGAAGCTTTCTTT. Translated, it gives CASSRGGNTEAFF.

In this sample, this clone turned up once. The genes are TRBV7-2 and TRBJ2-7, with 8 positions matching TRBD2. The V gene end was trimmed by 2 bases and the J gene end by 1 base; junction bases not matched to a gene: 1. Germline CDR1 and CDR2: SGHTA and FQGNSA. The CDR3 loop spans 14 amino acids. CDR3 nucleotide sequence: TGTGCCAGCAGCTTAACGGGGGGGTCCTACGAGCAGTACTTC. Translating gives CASSLTGGSYEQYF.

This chain links TRBV7-2 with TRBJ2-7; D unresolved. Germline assignment: CDR1 SGHTA and CDR2 FQGNSA. V lost 1 base and J 4 bases, leaving 11 bases between the germline ends. The CDR3 is 14 residues long. The CDR3 nucleotides read TGTGCCAGCAGCTTAGGGTCAGGTTGGTACGAGCAGTACTTC. This translates into CASSLGSGWYEQYF.

J is TRBJ1-1 and V is TRBV6-5; D uncertain. V was cut by 5 bases and J by 5 bases, with 15 bases left in between. Germline CDR1 and CDR2: MNHEY and SVGAGI. The CDR3 runs 14 residues. This CDR3 reads CASSRDTRGTEAFF. CDR3 in DNA: TGTGCCAGCAGTCGAGACACCCGAGGTACTGAAGCTTTCTTT.

The V call is TRBV28, the J call TRBJ1-1; D is ambiguous. There are 13 residues in the CDR3. Germline-derived CDR1 and CDR2 are MDHEN and SYDVKM. V lost 2 bases to trimming and J lost 1 base, with 5 bases between them. CDR3 amino acids: CASSLRPNTEAFF. CDR3 DNA sequence: TGTGCCAGCAGTTTAAGGCCGAACACTGAAGCTTTCTTT.

V gene TRBV29-1 combines with J gene TRBJ2-1; TRBD2 matches at 8 bases. Germline trimming cut 4 bases from V and 4 bases from J; bases unmatched to any gene: 6. The length of the CDR3 is 14 residues. The germline gives CDR1 SQVTM, CDR2 ANQGSEA. CDR3: CSVGGLAGYNEQFF. Here the CDR3 DNA reads TGCAGCGTTGGAGGACTAGCAGGGTACAATGAGCAGTTCTTC.

V gene TRBV30 combines with J gene TRBJ2-7; D call uncertain. The ends were cut back, 0 bases at V and 3 bases at J, with 12 bases in the middle. Germline-derived CDR1 and CDR2 are GTSNPN and SVGIG (reference sequence). The CDR3 has 14 amino acids. Here the CDR3 DNA reads TGTGCCTGGAGTGTAGACGGAACCTTCTACGAGCAGTACTTC. Residues: CAWSVDGTFYEQYF. Drawing the rest from reference TRBV30 and TRBJ2-7, the complete variable domain is SQTIHQWPATLVQPVGSPLSLECTVEGTSNPNLYWYRQAAGRGLQLLFYSVGIGQISSEVPQNLSASRPQDRQFILSSKKLLLSDSGFYLCAWSVDGTFYEQYFGPGTRLTVT.

This chain connects TRBV6-1 to TRBJ1-4, with a possible D match to TRBD1 (5 bases). Germline V lookup: CDR1 MNHNS, CDR2 SASEGT. The CDR3 sequence is 15 residues long. V was shortened by 0 bases and J by 4 bases, with 9 bases between the two germline ends. The CDR3 reads CASSEAWDHNEKLFF. The DNA of the CDR3 is TGTGCCAGCAGTGAAGCGTGGGACCATAATGAAAAACTGTTTTTT.

This chain connects TRBV19 to TRBJ1-5; no clear D. This CDR3 is built from 14 residues. CDR1 is LNHDA and CDR2 is SQIVND in the germline V gene (reference sequence). V lost 1 base and J lost 3, with 7 bases in between. CDR3 loop: CASSIVAINQPQHF. CDR3 DNA sequence: TGTGCCAGTAGTATAGTAGCTATCAATCAGCCCCAGCATTTT.

The CDR3 is CASSRSRYEQYF. The CDR3 nucleotides read TGTGCCAGCAGCCGTTCCCGCTACGAGCAGTACTTC. The genes are TRBV28 and TRBJ2-7; D not certain. Trimming shortened V by 6 bases and J by 3 bases, and 9 bases separated the two germline ends. The CDR3 has 12 amino acids. Germline CDR1 MDHEN, CDR2 SYDVKM.

This clone was seen only a few times. J is TRBJ1-2 and V is TRBV27; perhaps TRBD1 as D (6 bases). The CDR3 sequence is 13 residues long. Trimming took off 5 bases at V and 4 bases at J, with 11 bases between the two ends. The V gene's germline CDR1 is MNHEY and CDR2 SMNVEV (reference sequence). CDR3 bases: TGTGCCAGCAGTCTGATGACAGGCTATGGCTACACCTTC. It yields the protein CASSLMTGYGYTF.

The chain uses TRBV28 and TRBJ1-2; 9 nucleotides line up with TRBD1. Unmatched junction bases numbered 5, after V lost 4 bases and J lost 8 bases. Germline CDR1 reads MDHEN; CDR2 reads SYDVKM. The CDR3 consists of 13 residues. CDR3 sequence (DNA): TGTGCCAGCAGTTCCGGACAGGGGCGGGGCTACACCTTC. This sequence encodes CASSSGQGRGYTF.

The rearrangement links TRBV7-9 to TRBJ2-3, with 10 bases lining up with TRBD2. V trimming: 3 bases; J trimming: 2 bases; junction bases outside the gene matches: 5. The length of the CDR3 is 16 residues. Germline V lookup: CDR1 SEHNR, CDR2 FQNEAQ (reference sequence). Here the CDR3 DNA reads TGTGCCAGCAGCTTTGTACTAGCGGGACTCACAGATACGCAGTATTTT. It codes for CASSFVLAGLTDTQYF.

This clone was counted between two and nine times. The chain couples TRBV5-1 to TRBJ2-7; D possibly corresponds to TRBD1 (7 bases). With 5 bases removed from V and 2 bases from J, the gap between germline ends came to 17 bases. The CDR3 is 15 amino acids. Germline V gene lookup returns CDR1 SGHRS and CDR2 YFSETQ. The CDR3 here is CASRDGGTDPYEQYF. CDR3 nucleotides: TGCGCCAGCAGGGACGGCGGGACAGACCCCTACGAGCAGTACTTC.

The chain combines TRBV30 with TRBJ2-3; a possible D gene is TRBD1 (6 bases). CDR1 and CDR2 from the germline V gene are GTSNPN and SVGIG (reference sequence). Trimming stripped 8 bases from V and 3 bases from J, with 21 bases between. This CDR3 spans 15 amino acids. The CDR3 DNA reads as TGTGCCACGATTCAACCGGGACACCATACAGATACGCAGTATTTT. It codes for CATIQPGHHTDTQYF. The variable domain in full, with the rest retrieved from reference TRBV30 and TRBJ2-3, is SQTIHQWPATLVQPVGSPLSLECTVEGTSNPNLYWYRQAAGRGLQLLFYSVGIGQISSEVPQNLSASRPQDRQFILSSKKLLLSDSGFYLCATIQPGHHTDTQYFGPGTRLTVL.

This clone appeared a few times. The chain employs TRBV27 and TRBJ2-3; possibly TRBD2 for D (6 bases). The CDR3 has 13 residues. V gave up 7 bases and J gave up 0 bases, with 8 bases separating them. Germline V gene lookup returns CDR1 MNHEY and CDR2 SMNVEV (reference sequence). In nucleotides, the CDR3 is TGTGCCAGCAAGGGACTCAGCACAGATACGCAGTATTTT. It is translated as CASKGLSTDTQYF.

CDR3 residues: CASSTGLAGSTDTQYF. DNA of the CDR3: TGTGCCAGCAGTACTGGACTAGCGGGGAGCACAGATACGCAGTATTTT. V gene TRBV2 combines with J gene TRBJ2-3; TRBD2 matches at 12 bases. There are 16 residues in the CDR3. Trimming at V came to 5 bases and at J to 0 bases, leaving 3 bases not matched to a gene. Germline loops: CDR1 SNHLY, CDR2 FYNNEI.